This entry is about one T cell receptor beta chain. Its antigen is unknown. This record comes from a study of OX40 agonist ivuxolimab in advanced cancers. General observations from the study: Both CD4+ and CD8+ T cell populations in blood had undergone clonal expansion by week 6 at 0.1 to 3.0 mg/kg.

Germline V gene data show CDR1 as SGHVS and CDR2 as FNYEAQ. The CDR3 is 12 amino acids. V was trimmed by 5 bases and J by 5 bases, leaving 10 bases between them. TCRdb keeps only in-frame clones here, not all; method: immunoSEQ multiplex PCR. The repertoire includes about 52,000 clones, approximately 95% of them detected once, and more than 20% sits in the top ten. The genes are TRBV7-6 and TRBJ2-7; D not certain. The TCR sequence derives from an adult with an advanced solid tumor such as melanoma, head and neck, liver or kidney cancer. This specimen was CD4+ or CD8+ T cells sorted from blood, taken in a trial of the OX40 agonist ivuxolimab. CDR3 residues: CASSPGRDEQYF. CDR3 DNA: TGTGCCAGCAGCCCCGGTCGCGACGAGCAGTACTTC. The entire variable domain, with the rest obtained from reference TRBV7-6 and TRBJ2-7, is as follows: GAGVSQSPRYKVTKRGQDVALRCDPISGHVSLYWYRQALGQGPEFLTYFNYEAQQDKSGLPNDRFSAERPEGSISTLTIQRTEQRDSAMYRCASSPGRDEQYFGPGTRLTVT.